The 7 T cell receptor beta chains below were found in one sample sequenced in a study of OX40 agonist ivuxolimab in advanced cancers. TCRdb keeps only in-frame clones here, not all; method: immunoSEQ multiplex PCR. There are around 40,000 clones in the sample; around nine tenths occur only once, and roughly an eighth lies in the top ten. The sequences come from CD4+ or CD8+ T cells sorted from blood, collected in a trial of the OX40 agonist ivuxolimab. Every receptor here comes from an adult with an advanced solid tumor such as melanoma, head and neck, liver or kidney cancer.

This clone has a single count. The chain joins TRBV12-5 to TRBJ2-3, with D perhaps assigned TRBD1 or TRBD2 (6 bases each). From germline, CDR1 is LGHNT and CDR2 FRNRAP. There are 12 residues in the CDR3. V lost 8 bases to trimming and J lost 7 bases, with 13 bases between them. The chain's CDR3 is CASRWGANTQYF. The CDR3 nucleotides read TGTGCTAGTCGATGGGGGGCGAATACGCAGTATTTT.

The chain uses TRBV30 and TRBJ1-6, with no clear D. The germline V gene has CDR1 GTSNPN and CDR2 SVGIG (reference sequence). V lost 5 bases, J lost 0 bases, and 8 bases lay in between. The CDR3 is 14 amino acids. CDR3 protein: CAWSFSSYNSPLHF. CDR3 sequence (DNA): TGTGCCTGGTCTTTCAGCTCCTATAATTCACCCCTCCACTTT.

The chain employs TRBV5-1 and TRBJ2-1; D is unclear. CDR1 is SGHRS and CDR2 is YFSETQ in the germline V gene. The ends were cut back, 5 bases at V and 4 bases at J, with 16 bases in the middle. The CDR3 is 15 amino acids. In nucleotides, the CDR3 is TGCGCCAGCAGTTCGACCCTAAGCCCGTACAATGAGCAGTTCTTC. Protein product: CASSSTLSPYNEQFF.

The chain carries TRBV5-4 and TRBJ2-1; 12 nucleotides agree with TRBD2. After removal of 0 bases from V and 10 bases from J, the junction contained 8 bases not matched to a gene. This CDR3 is built from 16 residues. Germline V gives CDR1 SGHNT, CDR2 YYREEE (reference sequence). CDR3 in DNA: TGTGCCAGCAGCTTGGAGGCTAGCGGGAGGGCCCGGGAGCAGTTCTTC. Protein: CASSLEASGRAREQFF.

V and J are TRBV6-5 and TRBJ2-1; TRBD1 or TRBD2 may be the D gene (5 bases each). Germline loops: CDR1 MNHEY, CDR2 SVGAGI. Trimming pared 6 bases from V and 7 bases from J, leaving 16 bases between. This CDR3 spans 14 amino acids. CDR3 sequence reads: CASSPTWGSNEQFF. The CDR3 coding sequence is TGTGCCAGCAGCCCTACGTGGGGGTCGAATGAGCAGTTCTTC.

This chain connects TRBV4-2 to TRBJ2-5, with D perhaps matching TRBD2 (6 bases). The DNA end favors TRBJ2-7, so the J call may be wrong. The CDR3 totals 15 residues. Germline V CDR1 and CDR2: LGHNA, YNFKEQ. CDR3 loop: CASSQFTGETYEQYF. CDR3 DNA sequence: TGTGCCAGCAGCCAATTTACGGGAGAGACCTACGAGCAGTACTTC.

The chain couples TRBV6-6 to TRBJ2-7; the match to TRBD1 covers 9 bases. The germline gives CDR1 MNHNY, CDR2 SVGAGI (reference sequence). Trimming cost V 10 bases and J 5 bases; bases outside gene matches: 9. The CDR3 runs 13 residues. The CDR3 loop reads CATLGQGYHEQYF. In nucleotides, the CDR3 is TGTGCCACCCTGGGACAGGGATACCACGAGCAGTACTTC.